This T cell receptor beta chain was captured by sequencing in a study of blood T cell repertoires in COVID-19. On the study more broadly: Researchers got acute and convalescent COVID-19 samples from the United States, Italy and Spain. T cells, B-cell-depleted T cells, or PBMCs supplied cDNA or gDNA.

The CDR3 sequence is 15 residues long. CDR1 is KGHSH and CDR2 is LQKENI in the germline V gene. The V and J ends lost 6 bases and 6 bases respectively, with 21 bases between them. Original handling: Nucleated cell number was recorded as an estimate derived from reference gene primer amplification. Method: immunoSEQ multiplex PCR; TCRdb's copy keeps in-frame clones and lacks some. The D gene and trimming were derived from the DNA, and the V and J assignments and clone size from that table. The sample has tens of thousands of clones; 75% to 95% are singletons. What was sequenced was peripheral blood. The V gene is TRBV18, the J gene TRBJ2-7, with D possibly matching TRBD2 (6 bases). The source is a woman aged 50 to 65 in a cohort sampled during active COVID-19. CDR3: CASSPTTLGGSEQYF. Written as DNA, the CDR3 is TGTGCCAGCTCGCCCACCACTCTCGGGGGAAGCGAGCAGTACTTC.